This T cell receptor (beta chain) is from a study of cytomegalovirus exposure and HLA in healthy donors. Findings and caveats of the study: A link between a missense DCLRE1C variant and TCR beta V- and J-gene trimming emerged from a later analysis. Rates of TCR association differed by HLA locus in a later analysis, with DRB1 highest and HLA-C lowest. In an earlier analysis, productive rearrangement rates for most beta V segments clustered near 87% or 30%.

Donors likely had unrecorded immune exposures despite being nominally healthy when sampled. 13 Jbeta primers and 60 Vbeta primers were used for the PCR. Profiling relied on immunoSEQ multiplex PCR, and the TCRdb table lists in-frame clones only, not all of them. The data hold some 170,000 clones, with around 81% observed a single time. There are a few counts of this clone. Its antigen is as yet unknown. From germline, CDR1 is SGHNT and CDR2 YYREEE (reference sequence). CDR3 length: 14 amino acids. The J segment lost 7 bases and the V segment lost 4 bases, leaving 10 bases of the junction unmatched. The sample was PBMCs. The clonotype comes from a woman aged 18-30 years in good health and CMV-seropositive. The chain uses TRBV5-4 and TRBJ1-2; the match to TRBD1 covers 7 bases. The CDR3: CASSVAGGTRGYTF. The CDR3 DNA is TGTGCCAGCAGCGTAGCAGGGGGGACACGTGGCTACACCTTC. The full variable domain, in which reference TRBV5-4 and TRBJ1-2 provide the parts outside the CDR3, is ETGVTQSPTHLIKTRGQQVTLRCSSQSGHNTVSWYQQALGQGPQFIFQYYREEENGRGNFPPRFSGLQFPNYSSELNVNALELDDSALYLCASSVAGGTRGYTFGSGTRLTVV.